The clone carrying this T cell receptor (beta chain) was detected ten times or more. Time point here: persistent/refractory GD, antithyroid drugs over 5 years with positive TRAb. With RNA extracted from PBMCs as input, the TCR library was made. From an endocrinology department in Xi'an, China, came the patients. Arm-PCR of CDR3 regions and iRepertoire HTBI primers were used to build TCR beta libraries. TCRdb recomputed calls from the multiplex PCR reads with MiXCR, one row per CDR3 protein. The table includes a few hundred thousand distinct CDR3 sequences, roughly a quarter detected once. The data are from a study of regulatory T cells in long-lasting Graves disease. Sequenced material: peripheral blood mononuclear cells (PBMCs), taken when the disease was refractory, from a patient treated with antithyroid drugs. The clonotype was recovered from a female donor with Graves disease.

CDR3 DNA sequence: TGTGCCAGCAGTGGAAAAGGGGGTGAGCCCCAGCATTTT. Its translation is CASSGKGGEPQHF. The chain is built from TRBV2 and TRBJ1-5, with a weak D call TRBD1 (6 bases). The germline V gene encodes CDR1 SNHLY and CDR2 FYNNEI. The CDR3 extends over 13 amino acids. Trimming removed 4 bases from V and 8 bases from J, with 12 bases in between.